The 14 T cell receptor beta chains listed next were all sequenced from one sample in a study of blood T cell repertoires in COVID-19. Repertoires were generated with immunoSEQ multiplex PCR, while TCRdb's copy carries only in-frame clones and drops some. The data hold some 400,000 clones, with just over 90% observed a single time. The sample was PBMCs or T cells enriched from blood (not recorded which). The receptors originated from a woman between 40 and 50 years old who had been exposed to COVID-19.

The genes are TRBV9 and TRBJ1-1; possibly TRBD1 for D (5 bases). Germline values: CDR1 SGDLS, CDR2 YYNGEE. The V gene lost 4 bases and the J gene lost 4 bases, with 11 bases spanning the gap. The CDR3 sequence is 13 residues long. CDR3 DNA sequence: TGTGCCAGCAGCTTCGGGGGGGGCACTGAAGCTTTCTTT. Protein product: CASSFGGGTEAFF.

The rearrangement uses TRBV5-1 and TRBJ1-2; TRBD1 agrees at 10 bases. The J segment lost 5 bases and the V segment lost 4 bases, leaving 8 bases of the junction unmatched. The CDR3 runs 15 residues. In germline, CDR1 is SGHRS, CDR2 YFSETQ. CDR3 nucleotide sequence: TGCGCCAGCAGCGAGACCGGGACAGGGGTTTATGGCTACACCTTC. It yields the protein CASSETGTGVYGYTF.

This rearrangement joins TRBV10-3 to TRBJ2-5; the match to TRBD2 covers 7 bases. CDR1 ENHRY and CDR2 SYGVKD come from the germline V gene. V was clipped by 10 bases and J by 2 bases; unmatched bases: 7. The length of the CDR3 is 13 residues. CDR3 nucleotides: TGTGCCAGCCAGCGGGGAAATCAAGAGACCCAGTACTTC. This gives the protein CASQRGNQETQYF.

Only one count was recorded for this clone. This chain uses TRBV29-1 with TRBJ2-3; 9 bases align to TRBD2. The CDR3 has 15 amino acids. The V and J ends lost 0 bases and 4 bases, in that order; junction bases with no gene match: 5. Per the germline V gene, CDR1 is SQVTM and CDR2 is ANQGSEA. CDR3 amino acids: CSVEDGRGGSDTQYF. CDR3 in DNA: TGCAGCGTTGAAGATGGGCGGGGGGGGTCAGATACGCAGTATTTT.

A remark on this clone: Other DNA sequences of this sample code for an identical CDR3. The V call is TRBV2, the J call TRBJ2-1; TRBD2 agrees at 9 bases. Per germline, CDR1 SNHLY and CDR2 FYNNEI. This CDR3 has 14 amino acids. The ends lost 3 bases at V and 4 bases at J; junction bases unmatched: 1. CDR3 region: CASSDTSGYNEQFF. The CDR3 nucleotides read TGTGCCAGCAGTGACACTAGCGGGTACAATGAGCAGTTCTTC. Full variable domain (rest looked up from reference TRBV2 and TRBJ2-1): EPEVTQTPSHQVTQMGQEVILRCVPISNHLYFYWYRQILGQKVEFLVSFYNNEISEKSEIFDDQFSVERPDGSNFTLKIRSTKLEDSAMYFCASSDTSGYNEQFFGPGTRLTVL.

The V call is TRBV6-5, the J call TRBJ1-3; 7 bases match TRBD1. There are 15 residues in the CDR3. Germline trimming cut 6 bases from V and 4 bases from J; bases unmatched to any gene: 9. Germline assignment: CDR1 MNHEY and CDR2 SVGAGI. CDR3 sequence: CASSDGRTGGNTIYF. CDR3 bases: TGTGCCAGCAGCGATGGCAGGACAGGCGGAAACACCATATATTTT.

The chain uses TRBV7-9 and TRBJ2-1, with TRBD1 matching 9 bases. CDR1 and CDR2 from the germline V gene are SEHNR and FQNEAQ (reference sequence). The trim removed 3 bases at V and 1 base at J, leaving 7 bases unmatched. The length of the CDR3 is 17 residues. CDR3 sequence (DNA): TGTGCCAGCAGCTTCGACAGGGGGAAGAATTCCTACAATGAGCAGTTCTTC. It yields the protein CASSFDRGKNSYNEQFF.

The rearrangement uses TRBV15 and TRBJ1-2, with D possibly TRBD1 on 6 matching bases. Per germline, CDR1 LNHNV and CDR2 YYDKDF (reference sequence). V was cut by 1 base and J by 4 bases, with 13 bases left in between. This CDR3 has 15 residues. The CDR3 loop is CATSRAWGRGYGYTF. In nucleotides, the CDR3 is TGTGCCACCAGCAGAGCATGGGGCAGGGGCTATGGCTACACCTTC.

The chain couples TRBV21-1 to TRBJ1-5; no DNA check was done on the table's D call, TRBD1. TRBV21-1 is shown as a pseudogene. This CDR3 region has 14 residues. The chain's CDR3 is CASSPRTGDQPQHF. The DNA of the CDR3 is TGTGCCAGCAGCCCCCGGACAGGAGATCAGCCCCAGCATTTT.

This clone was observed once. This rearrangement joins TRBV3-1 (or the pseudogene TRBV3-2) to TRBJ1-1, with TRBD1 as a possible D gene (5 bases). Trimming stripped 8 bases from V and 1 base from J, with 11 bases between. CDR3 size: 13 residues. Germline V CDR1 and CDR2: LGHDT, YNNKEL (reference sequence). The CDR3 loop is CASGRQGNTEAFF. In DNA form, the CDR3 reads TGTGCCAGCGGGAGGCAGGGGAACACTGAAGCTTTCTTT.

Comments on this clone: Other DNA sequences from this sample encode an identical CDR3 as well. CDR3 DNA sequence: TGTGCCAGCAGCCAAGTCGGGTACGAGCAGTACTTC. Its translation is CASSQVGYEQYF. The gene calls are TRBV3-1 (or the pseudogene TRBV3-2) and TRBJ2-7; D remains unclear. CDR1 is LGHDT and CDR2 is YNNKEL in the germline V gene (reference sequence). With 1 base removed from V and 4 bases from J, the gap between germline ends came to 5 bases. The CDR3 has 12 amino acids.

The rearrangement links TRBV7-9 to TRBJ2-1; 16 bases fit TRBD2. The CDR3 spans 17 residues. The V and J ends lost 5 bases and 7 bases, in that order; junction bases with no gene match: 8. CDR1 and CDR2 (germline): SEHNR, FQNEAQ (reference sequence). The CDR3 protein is CASSPRPGLAGGNEQFF. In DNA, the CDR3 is TGTGCCAGCAGCCCCCGGCCGGGACTAGCGGGAGGGAATGAGCAGTTCTTC.

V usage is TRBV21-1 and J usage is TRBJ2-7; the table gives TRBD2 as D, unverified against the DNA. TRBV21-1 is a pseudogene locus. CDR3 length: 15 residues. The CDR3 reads CASSPPLAEFYEQYF. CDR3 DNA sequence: TGTGCCAGCAGCCCCCCTCTAGCGGAGTTCTACGAGCAGTACTTC.

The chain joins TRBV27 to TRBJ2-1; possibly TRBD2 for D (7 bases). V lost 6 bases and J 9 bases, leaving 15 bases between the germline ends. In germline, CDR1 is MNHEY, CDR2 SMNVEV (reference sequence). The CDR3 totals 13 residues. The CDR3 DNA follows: TGTGCCAGCAGATTAAAAGGGGGGGGTGAGCAGTTCTTC. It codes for CASRLKGGGEQFF.